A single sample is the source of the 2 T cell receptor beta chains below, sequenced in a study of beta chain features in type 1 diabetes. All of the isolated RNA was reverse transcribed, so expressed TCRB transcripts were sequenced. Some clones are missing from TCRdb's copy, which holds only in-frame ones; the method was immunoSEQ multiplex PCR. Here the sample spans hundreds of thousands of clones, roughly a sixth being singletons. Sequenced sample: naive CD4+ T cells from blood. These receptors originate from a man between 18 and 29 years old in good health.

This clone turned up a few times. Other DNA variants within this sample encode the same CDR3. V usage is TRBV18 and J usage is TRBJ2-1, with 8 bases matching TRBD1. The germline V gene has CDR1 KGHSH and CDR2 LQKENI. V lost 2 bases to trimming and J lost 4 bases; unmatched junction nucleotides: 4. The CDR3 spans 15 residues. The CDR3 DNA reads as TGTGCCAGCTCACCAGGGACAGGTGCTTACAATGAGCAGTTCTTC. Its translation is CASSPGTGAYNEQFF.

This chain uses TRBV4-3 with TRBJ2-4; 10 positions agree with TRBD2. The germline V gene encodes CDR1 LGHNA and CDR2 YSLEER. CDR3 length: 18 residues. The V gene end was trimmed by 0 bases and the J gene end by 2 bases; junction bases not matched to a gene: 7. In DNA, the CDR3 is TGCGCCAGCAGCCAAGATCGGGGGACTAGCGATTCCAAAAACATTCAGTACTTC. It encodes CASSQDRGTSDSKNIQYF.